The sequence of this T cell receptor (beta chain) was determined in a study of cytomegalovirus exposure and HLA in healthy donors. This CDR3 spans 16 amino acids. In germline, CDR1 is MDHEN, CDR2 SYDVKM. V lost 6 bases to trimming and J lost 3 bases, with 17 bases between them. The table came from immunoSEQ multiplex PCR; TCRdb's copy has only in-frame clones and leaves some out. The sample shows 85,000 to 90,000 clones, roughly 96% of them seen only once. The sample was PBMCs. The clonotype originates from a man younger than 35 in good health and CMV-seronegative. This chain connects TRBV28 to TRBJ2-2, with D uncertain. The CDR3 region is CASRPRWRGDTGELFF. CDR3 nucleotide sequence: TGTGCCAGCAGACCCAGATGGCGCGGCGACACCGGGGAGCTGTTTTTT.